This T cell receptor beta chain was captured by sequencing in a study of blood T cell repertoires in COVID-19. CDR3 length: 15 residues. CDR1 is WSHSY and CDR2 is SAAADI in the germline V gene. V lost 1 base to trimming and J lost 9 bases, with 16 bases between them. Per the original data handling: Amplification of reference gene primers provided the estimated nucleated cell counts. Method: immunoSEQ multiplex PCR; TCRdb's copy keeps in-frame clones and lacks some. The V and J calls and clone size come from that table; D and trimming were worked out from the DNA. This sample has fewer than 300,000 clones; more than 75% occur once, and the top ten carry 2.3%.

The sequence derives from a woman between 50 and 59 years old with acute or convalescent COVID-19. V and J are TRBV10-2 and TRBJ1-3, with no clear D. The specimen sequenced was peripheral blood. CDR3 DNA sequence: TGCGCCAGCAGTGAGTTTTGGGCCACTGGAGGCACCATATATTTT. Translating gives CASSEFWATGGTIYF.